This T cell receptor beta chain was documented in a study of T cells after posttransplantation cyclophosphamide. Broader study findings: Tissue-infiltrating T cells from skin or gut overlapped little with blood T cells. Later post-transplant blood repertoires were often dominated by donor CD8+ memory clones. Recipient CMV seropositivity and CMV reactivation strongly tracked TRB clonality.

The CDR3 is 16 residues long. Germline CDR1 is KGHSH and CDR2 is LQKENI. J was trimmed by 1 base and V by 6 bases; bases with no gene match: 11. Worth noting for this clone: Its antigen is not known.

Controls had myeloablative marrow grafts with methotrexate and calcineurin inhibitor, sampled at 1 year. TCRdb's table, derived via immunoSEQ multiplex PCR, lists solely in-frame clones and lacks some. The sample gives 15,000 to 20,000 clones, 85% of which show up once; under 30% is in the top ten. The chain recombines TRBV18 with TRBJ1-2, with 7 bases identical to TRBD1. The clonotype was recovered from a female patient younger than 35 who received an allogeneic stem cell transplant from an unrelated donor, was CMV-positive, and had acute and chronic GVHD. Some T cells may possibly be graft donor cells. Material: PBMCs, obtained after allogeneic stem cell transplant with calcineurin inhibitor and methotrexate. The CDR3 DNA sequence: TGTGCCAGCTCTCCATCCGGCCGGGACAGTAACTATGGCTACACCTTC. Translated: CASSPSGRDSNYGYTF.